This T cell receptor (beta chain) is drawn from a study of response to subunit inactivated influenza vaccine. The trim removed 7 bases at V and 7 bases at J, leaving 9 bases unmatched. Germline V gives CDR1 WSHSY, CDR2 SAAADI. The CDR3 extends over 16 amino acids. With respect to this clonotype: This likely comes from a read error, as the CDR3 has no conserved phenylalanine or tryptophan at its end.

From the RT-PCR reads, TCRdb called clonotypes with MiXCR, one entry per CDR3 protein. The data show 650,000 to 800,000 distinct CDR3 sequences, with approximately 15% seen just once and 5.5% to 7% held by the top ten. The sequence derives from a man in his forties or fifties who received an inactivated influenza vaccine. This chain joins TRBV10-2 and TRBJ2-1; 14 bases agree with TRBD2. This specimen was PBMCs from blood, taken 14 to 15 days before vaccination. This CDR3 is CASTGLAGGRRNEQFL. The CDR3 coding sequence is TGCGCCAGCACCGGACTAGCGGGAGGAAGGAGAAATGAGCAGTTCTTA.